Shown below are 15 T cell receptor beta chains from a single sample sequenced in a study of OX40 agonist ivuxolimab in advanced cancers. Some clones are missing from TCRdb's copy, which holds only in-frame ones; the method was immunoSEQ multiplex PCR. This table holds 90,000 to 100,000 clones, roughly nine tenths found once. Here the sequenced sample was CD4+ or CD8+ T cells sorted from blood, taken in a trial of the OX40 agonist ivuxolimab. The source is an adult with an advanced solid tumor such as melanoma, head and neck, liver or kidney cancer.

V gene TRBV5-4 combines with J gene TRBJ1-5; TRBD1 is a possible D gene (6 bases). V lost 2 bases, J lost 2 bases, and 11 bases lay in between. Germline V gives CDR1 SGHNT, CDR2 YYREEE (reference sequence). The CDR3 sequence is 15 residues long. CDR3 sequence: CASSFGGPGNQPQHF. The CDR3 DNA is TGTGCCAGCAGCTTCGGGGGGCCAGGCAATCAGCCCCAGCATTTT. Variable domain in full (rest from reference TRBV5-4 and TRBJ1-5): ETGVTQSPTHLIKTRGQQVTLRCSSQSGHNTVSWYQQALGQGPQFIFQYYREEENGRGNFPPRFSGLQFPNYSSELNVNALELDDSALYLCASSFGGPGNQPQHFGDGTRLSIL.

The chain employs TRBV11-2 and TRBJ2-1; D ambiguous. Germline V gives CDR1 SGHAT, CDR2 FQNNGV. The CDR3 length is 14 residues. V was trimmed by 1 base and J by 7 bases, leaving 11 bases between them. CDR3 protein: CASSLGQAMNEQFF. CDR3 DNA: TGTGCCAGCAGCTTAGGGCAGGCTATGAATGAGCAGTTCTTC.

V is TRBV5-4 and J is TRBJ2-3; 7 bases line up with TRBD1. V trimming: 5 bases; J trimming: 4 bases; junction bases outside the gene matches: 4. CDR3 length equals 13 residues. Germline V gene sequence: CDR1 SGHNT, CDR2 YYREEE (reference sequence). The CDR3 region has the DNA TGTGCCAGCAGGGGACAGTTCTCAGATACGCAGTATTTT. It yields the protein CASRGQFSDTQYF.

The table lists this clone with a count of one. The rearrangement links TRBV5-4 to TRBJ1-1; 8 bases match TRBD1. The CDR3 has 13 residues. Trimming removed 7 bases from V and 4 bases from J; junction bases left unmatched: 6. CDR1 and CDR2 (germline): SGHNT, YYREEE (reference sequence). This CDR3 is CASGLTGGTEAFF. The DNA of the CDR3 is TGTGCCAGCGGACTCACAGGGGGCACTGAAGCTTTCTTT.

The chain couples TRBV10-3 to TRBJ2-1; D remains ambiguous. The CDR3 covers 14 residues. Germline V gives CDR1 ENHRY, CDR2 SYGVKD. Trimming removed 3 bases at V and 0 bases at J, with 6 bases between. For the CDR3, the DNA is TGTGCCATCAGTGACGACCCCTCCTACAATGAGCAGTTCTTC. Translation: CAISDDPSYNEQFF.

The V gene is TRBV7-2, the J gene TRBJ2-2; 15 nucleotides line up with TRBD2. CDR1 is SGHTA, CDR2 FQGNSA, per germline. CDR3 size: 18 residues. The V gene end was trimmed by 1 base and the J gene end by 3 bases; junction bases not matched to a gene: 3. Written as DNA, the CDR3 is TGTGCCAGCAGCTTAGGGACTAGCGGGAGGGGGTACACCGGGGAGCTGTTTTTT. Amino acids: CASSLGTSGRGYTGELFF.

This clone has a single count. The chain has TRBV11-2 and TRBJ2-7, with 9 bases identical to TRBD2. The CDR3 runs to 16 residues. The V and J ends lost 0 bases and 7 bases, in that order; junction bases with no gene match: 10. Germline V gene data show CDR1 as SGHAT and CDR2 as FQNNGV. The CDR3 reads CASSLEGLAGTKEQYF. For the CDR3, the DNA is TGTGCCAGCAGCTTAGAAGGGCTAGCGGGAACAAAGGAGCAGTACTTC.

The genes are TRBV18 and TRBJ2-3; 7 nucleotides match TRBD1. V shed 3 bases and J 5 bases; nucleotides not matched to a gene: 11. This CDR3 has 16 amino acids. The germline CDR1 and CDR2 sequences are KGHSH and LQKENI. For the CDR3, the DNA is TGTGCCAGCTCACCCTCTTTAGGCAGGGGGTTAGATACGCAGTATTTT. Its translation: CASSPSLGRGLDTQYF.

This chain uses TRBV4-1 with TRBJ1-4; a possible D gene is TRBD1 (5 bases). Germline CDR1 MGHRA, CDR2 YSYEKL. CDR3 length: 15 residues. Trimming took 1 base from V and 4 from J, leaving 10 bases between them. DNA of the CDR3: TGCGCCAGCAGCCAAGTCGGGGCCATTAATGAAAAACTGTTTTTT. Protein product: CASSQVGAINEKLFF.

V usage is TRBV6-5 and J usage is TRBJ2-2; unclear D gene. This CDR3 has 14 residues. Germline CDR1 and CDR2: MNHEY and SVGAGI. V was cut by 5 bases and J by 0 bases, with 7 bases left in between. In nucleotides, the CDR3 is TGTGCCAGCAGTCCCCCAGCGAACACCGGGGAGCTGTTTTTT. This codes for CASSPPANTGELFF.

The V gene is TRBV5-5, the J gene TRBJ1-1; D is possibly TRBD1 (6 bases). The CDR3 consists of 14 residues. Germline CDR1 reads SGHKS; CDR2 reads YYEKEE (reference sequence). V was pared by 2 bases and J by 1 base, with 9 bases between. This CDR3 is CASSFRTANTEAFF. CDR3 nucleotide sequence: TGTGCCAGCAGCTTTCGGACAGCGAACACTGAAGCTTTCTTT.

The chain links TRBV5-5 to TRBJ1-1, with a tentative D call TRBD1 (6 bases). Trimming took off 2 bases at V and 4 bases at J, with 21 bases between the two ends. CDR1 and CDR2 from the germline V gene are SGHKS and YYEKEE (reference sequence). The CDR3 sequence is 17 residues long. The CDR3 bases are TGTGCCAGCAGCTTTCTAATGTTGACAGGCACTGGCACTGAAGCTTTCTTT. This translates into CASSFLMLTGTGTEAFF. Full variable domain (missing parts from reference TRBV5-5 and TRBJ1-1): DAGVTQSPTHLIKTRGQQVTLRCSPISGHKSVSWYQQVLGQGPQFIFQYYEKEERGRGNFPDRFSARQFPNYSSELNVNALLLGDSALYLCASSFLMLTGTGTEAFFGQGTRLTVV.

The chain employs TRBV30 and TRBJ1-1; D possibly corresponds to TRBD1 (5 bases). The germline V and J ends were trimmed by 5 bases and 5 bases, with 12 bases remaining between them. Germline assignment: CDR1 GTSNPN and CDR2 SVGIG (reference sequence). The CDR3 has 12 residues. CDR3 sequence (DNA): TGTGCCTGGGCGGGGCTGGGGACTGAAGCTTTCTTT. It yields the protein CAWAGLGTEAFF.

The CDR3 DNA sequence: TGTGCCTGGAGTGTGGGGGGGGCGCAGTATTTT. Its translation: CAWSVGGAQYF. J is TRBJ2-3 and V is TRBV30; 7 bases agree with TRBD2. Per germline, CDR1 GTSNPN and CDR2 SVGIG (reference sequence). The CDR3 is 11 residues long. J was trimmed by 10 bases and V by 0 bases; bases with no gene match: 1.

The chain carries TRBV2 and TRBJ1-5; possibly TRBD1 for D (5 bases). Germline CDR1 SNHLY, CDR2 FYNNEI. This CDR3 is 18 amino acids long. Trimming took 4 bases from V and 0 from J, leaving 19 bases between them. The CDR3 sequence is CASSALLVRGVSNQPQHF. The CDR3 DNA follows: TGTGCCAGCAGTGCACTCCTTGTTAGGGGCGTTAGCAATCAGCCCCAGCATTTT.